Below are 8 T cell receptor beta chains sequenced from a single sample in a study of memory CD4+ T cells and cytomegalovirus serostatus. Single viable CD3+CD4+CD8-CD45RO+ cells were sorted as the memory CD4+ T cells. Repertoires were generated with immunoSEQ multiplex PCR, while TCRdb's copy carries only in-frame clones and drops some. The sample carries 50,000 to 60,000 clones, more than 70% recorded once. Sequencing was performed on memory CD4+ T cells from blood. The receptors come from an adult in good health and CMV-seropositive.

The chain combines TRBV14 with TRBJ1-2, with D possibly TRBD1 on 6 matching bases. The CDR3 totals 13 residues. Trimming removed 3 bases from V and 6 bases from J, with 11 bases in between. The germline CDR1 and CDR2 sequences are SGHDN and FVKESK. The chain's CDR3 is CASSQGHWDGYTF. For the CDR3, the DNA is TGTGCCAGCAGCCAGGGACATTGGGATGGCTACACCTTC.

The V and J genes are TRBV10-3 and TRBJ2-1; the D is unclear. Trimming shortened V by 0 bases and J by 15 bases, and 21 bases separated the two germline ends. The CDR3 loop spans 15 amino acids. CDR1 is ENHRY, CDR2 SYGVKD, per germline. The CDR3, as DNA: TGTGCCATCAGTGAGTCGTCGCCAGAAATATCCCCTTGGTTCTTC. Residues: CAISESSPEISPWFF.

The genes are TRBV28 and TRBJ1-3; D remains unclear. The V end lost 5 bases, the J end lost 0 bases, and 11 bases lay between the germline ends. Per germline, CDR1 MDHEN and CDR2 SYDVKM. The CDR3 has 15 amino acids. The CDR3 spells CASSLSYSSGNTIYF. Written as DNA, the CDR3 is TGTGCCAGCAGTCTCTCTTACAGCTCTGGAAACACCATATATTTT.

A word on this clone: This same CDR3 is encoded by further DNA sequences in the sample. This chain uses TRBV7-2 with TRBJ2-7; D unresolved. The CDR3 contains 12 residues. Germline values: CDR1 SGHTA, CDR2 FQGNSA. V lost 4 bases to trimming and J lost 0 bases, with 4 bases between them. This CDR3 is CASSSSSYEQYF. In DNA form, the CDR3 reads TGTGCCAGCAGCTCTAGCTCCTACGAGCAGTACTTC.

This chain uses TRBV25-1 with TRBJ1-2; tentative D call: TRBD1 (5 bases). V gave up 5 bases and J gave up 8 bases, with 9 bases separating them. The CDR3 is made up of 11 amino acids. Germline V lookup: CDR1 MGHDK, CDR2 SYGVNS. For the CDR3, the DNA is TGTGCCAGCAGTAGGGGTGAAGGCTACACCTTC. Protein: CASSRGEGYTF.

The V gene is TRBV28, the J gene TRBJ1-2; 8 nucleotides line up with TRBD1. There are 15 residues in the CDR3. V shed 3 bases and J 8 bases; nucleotides not matched to a gene: 11. Germline CDR1 is MDHEN and CDR2 is SYDVKM. The CDR3 is CASSFGSRGRGGYTF. The CDR3 coding sequence is TGTGCCAGCAGTTTTGGGAGCAGGGGGCGAGGAGGCTACACCTTC.

The table lists this clone with a few counts. V and J are TRBV7-6 and TRBJ1-2; D possibly corresponds to TRBD1 (6 bases). This CDR3 is built from 15 residues. Trimming pared 0 bases from V and 2 bases from J, leaving 10 bases between. The germline V gene has CDR1 SGHVS and CDR2 FNYEAQ. CDR3 bases: TGTGCCAGCAGCTTAGCGCAGGGGCGAAACTATGGCTACACCTTC. It is translated as CASSLAQGRNYGYTF.

The chain carries TRBV5-1 and TRBJ1-3; perhaps TRBD1 as D (5 bases). The CDR3 covers 16 residues. Trimming removed 0 bases at V and 0 bases at J, with 10 bases between. CDR1 and CDR2 from the germline V gene are SGHRS and YFSETQ. CDR3 sequence: CASSLADTYSGNTIYF. The DNA of the CDR3 is TGCGCCAGCAGCTTGGCGGACACCTACTCTGGAAACACCATATATTTT.